The 8 T cell receptor beta chains below all came from one sample that was sequenced in a study of identical twins. TCRdb processed the 5' RACE reads anew with MiXCR; each CDR3 protein has one entry. The profile shows roughly 690,000 distinct CDR3 sequences, 21% of them singletons. The sample also formed part of further work on T cells expressing NK-cell markers.

Sample: PBMCs. Receptors originate from a woman aged 18-35 years in good health.

J is TRBJ2-3 and V is TRBV10-2; TRBD1 aligns across 8 bases. The V and J ends lost 2 bases and 5 bases, in that order; junction bases with no gene match: 6. The germline V gene encodes CDR1 WSHSY and CDR2 SAAADI. The CDR3 loop spans 15 amino acids. CDR3 sequence: CASSEPDREEDTQYF. The CDR3 DNA follows: TGCGCCAGCAGTGAGCCGGACAGGGAGGAAGATACGCAGTATTTT.

The V gene is TRBV12-3 or TRBV12-4, the J gene TRBJ2-5; TRBD2 agrees at 10 bases. The trim removed 1 base at V and 5 bases at J, leaving 16 bases unmatched. The CDR3 runs to 19 residues. This CDR3 reads CASSLGEGLAPRGSETQYF. CDR3 nucleotides: TGTGCCAGCAGTTTAGGCGAGGGACTAGCGCCCAGGGGAAGCGAGACCCAGTACTTC.

This sequence joins TRBV5-1 and TRBJ2-1; 11 bases are a match to TRBD1. The CDR3 has 16 amino acids. Losses at the gene ends were 3 bases for V and 4 bases for J; bases not matched to a gene: 6. CDR1 and CDR2 (germline): SGHRS, YFSETQ. CDR3 DNA sequence: TGCGCCAGCAGCTGGGACTGGGACAGGGGGTACAATGAGCAGTTCTTC. This sequence encodes CASSWDWDRGYNEQFF.

The V gene is TRBV2, the J gene TRBJ2-1; the match to TRBD1 covers 7 bases. This CDR3 is 15 amino acids long. Germline V lookup: CDR1 SNHLY, CDR2 FYNNEI. V dropped 6 bases and J dropped 4; count of bases not matched to a gene: 9. CDR3 in amino acids: CASSKGTVTYNEQFF. The CDR3 coding sequence is TGTGCCAGCAGCAAAGGGACAGTGACGTACAATGAGCAGTTCTTC.

In its sample, this clonotype was seen many times. V usage is TRBV10-3 and J usage is TRBJ1-2, with 9 bases that match TRBD1. V was pared by 5 bases and J by 3 bases, with 4 bases of the junction left unmatched. The V gene's germline CDR1 is ENHRY and CDR2 SYGVKD. This CDR3 has 14 amino acids. The CDR3 here is CAISSGQGHYGYTF. The CDR3 coding sequence is TGTGCCATCAGTTCGGGACAGGGACACTATGGCTACACCTTC.

The chain carries TRBV9 and TRBJ2-7, with D uncertain. V lost 3 bases to trimming and J lost 4 bases, with 11 bases between them. This CDR3 is 13 amino acids long. Germline V CDR1 and CDR2: SGDLS, YYNGEE. DNA of the CDR3: TGTGCCAGCAGCGGCGCAGCAGGTTACGAGCAGTACTTC. This translates into CASSGAAGYEQYF.

This clonotype was detected ten times or more. This chain connects TRBV4-3 to TRBJ1-1, with a possible D match to TRBD1 (5 bases). CDR3 size: 14 residues. In germline, CDR1 is LGHNA, CDR2 YSLEER. Trimming stripped 2 bases from V and 4 bases from J, with 11 bases between. As DNA, the CDR3 is TGCGCCAGCAGCCAACACCCAGGGTTCACTGAAGCTTTCTTT. Translated, it gives CASSQHPGFTEAFF.

This clonotype was observed at least ten times. This sequence joins TRBV29-1 and TRBJ2-7, with D perhaps matching TRBD1 (6 bases). The CDR3 runs to 15 residues. Germline V CDR1 and CDR2: SQVTM, ANQGSEA. The germline V and J ends were trimmed by 6 bases and 4 bases, with 22 bases remaining between them. CDR3 residues: CSVSRGVGARYEQYF. For the CDR3, the DNA is TGCAGCGTCTCAAGGGGCGTGGGGGCGCGTTACGAGCAGTACTTC.